The 8 T cell receptor beta chains given below trace back to one sample, sequenced in a study of blood T cell repertoires in COVID-19. Using immunoSEQ multiplex PCR, the repertoire was profiled, and TCRdb retains in-frame clones only, with some absent. The profile shows tens of thousands of clones, 85% to 95% of them singletons. The specimen sequenced was peripheral blood. Receptors originate from a man in his fifties or sixties with acute or convalescent COVID-19.

The V and J genes are TRBV20-1 and TRBJ2-1; D is perhaps TRBD1 (5 bases). V dropped 3 bases and J dropped 0 bases, with 9 bases sitting between them. Germline-derived CDR1 and CDR2 are DFQATT and SNEGSKA (reference sequence). The CDR3 is made up of 14 amino acids. CDR3 sequence: CSASNRNSYNEQFF. The CDR3 DNA reads as TGCAGTGCTAGTAACAGGAACTCCTACAATGAGCAGTTCTTC.

This clone occurred a few times. V and J are TRBV4-1 and TRBJ2-7; 12 positions match TRBD2. CDR3 length: 15 amino acids. With 4 bases clipped from V and 5 bases from J, the junction kept 6 bases outside the gene matches. Germline values: CDR1 MGHRA, CDR2 YSYEKL. CDR3 sequence: CASSLQTSGGDEQYF. The CDR3 region has the DNA TGCGCCAGCAGCCTTCAGACTAGCGGGGGCGACGAGCAGTACTTC.

DNA for the CDR3: TGTGCCACCAGTGACCCGGGACAGGGTGAAGCTTTCTTT. This encodes CATSDPGQGEAFF. The genes are TRBV24-1 and TRBJ1-1, with 9 bases lining up with TRBD1. The V segment lost 4 bases and the J segment 7 bases; nucleotides outside the gene matches: 3. The CDR3 sequence is 13 residues long. Looked up from germline, CDR1 is KGHDR and CDR2 is SFDVKD.

CDR3 region: CASSTGQVSYEQYF. The DNA for the CDR3 is TGTGCCAGCAGCACCGGACAGGTCTCCTACGAGCAGTACTTC. V usage is TRBV11-2 and J usage is TRBJ2-7, with 7 bases lining up with TRBD1. Germline V gives CDR1 SGHAT, CDR2 FQNNGV. The CDR3 has 14 residues. The ends lost 5 bases at V and 0 bases at J; junction bases unmatched: 4.

The chain recombines TRBV5-1 with TRBJ1-1, with D maybe TRBD1 (6 bases). Germline lookup yields CDR1 SGHRS and CDR2 YFSETQ. There are 14 residues in the CDR3. Trimming cost V 4 bases and J 3 bases, with 13 bases left between them. The CDR3 bases are TGCGCCAGCAGCGGCACAGGGATGCACACTGAAGCTTTCTTT. Its protein product is CASSGTGMHTEAFF.

The CDR3 sequence is CAIRGTYEQYF. CDR3 in DNA: TGTGCCATCCGGGGGACGTACGAGCAGTACTTC. V usage is TRBV10-3 and J usage is TRBJ2-7; D perhaps matches TRBD2 (6 bases). The germline V gene has CDR1 ENHRY and CDR2 SYGVKD. V was shortened by 8 bases and J by 4 bases, with 9 bases between the two germline ends. The CDR3 length is 11 residues.

This chain joins TRBV20-1 and TRBJ2-3, with TRBD1 identical over 10 bases. This CDR3 has 17 amino acids. Germline CDR1 reads DFQATT; CDR2 reads SNEGSKA (reference sequence). V trimming: 3 bases; J trimming: 4 bases; junction bases outside the gene matches: 13. The DNA for the CDR3 is TGCAGTGCTAGTGGGGCAGGGGGGGACAGGGGACCAGATACGCAGTATTTT. Translated, it gives CSASGAGGDRGPDTQYF.

This chain joins TRBV4-1 and TRBJ1-2, with unresolved D. This CDR3 spans 14 amino acids. Germline V gene sequence: CDR1 MGHRA, CDR2 YSYEKL. The V gene lost 3 bases and the J gene lost 4 bases, with 12 bases spanning the gap. Here the CDR3 reads CASSQLSVSYGYTF. CDR3 nucleotides: TGCGCCAGCAGCCAGTTATCCGTCTCCTATGGCTACACCTTC.